These 8 T cell receptor beta chains originate from one sample sequenced in a study of cytomegalovirus exposure and HLA in healthy donors. The PCR made use of 60 Vbeta and 13 Jbeta primers. Profiling relied on immunoSEQ multiplex PCR, and the TCRdb table lists in-frame clones only, not all of them. The data hold fewer than 200,000 clones, with roughly 80% observed a single time. The sequencing sample was made of PBMCs. These receptors all stem from a man in his forties or fifties in good health and CMV-seronegative.

DNA of the CDR3: TGTGCCAGTAGCACAGGGCTGGAGACCCAGTACTTC. Amino acids: CASSTGLETQYF. This chain joins TRBV19 and TRBJ2-5; weak D call: TRBD1 (6 bases). V lost 6 bases and J lost 5, with 10 bases in between. From germline, CDR1 is LNHDA and CDR2 SQIVND (reference sequence). The length of the CDR3 is 12 residues.

A few counts support this clone. The chain links TRBV6-5 to TRBJ1-2, with 7 bases lining up with TRBD1. CDR1 and CDR2 (germline): MNHEY, SVGAGI. The CDR3 runs 14 residues. J gave up 8 bases and V 7 bases, and 13 bases lay outside the gene matches. DNA for the CDR3: TGTGCCAGCAAGCCCATTCTAAACAGGGGCGGCTACACCTTC. Translating gives CASKPILNRGGYTF.

This clone has just one count. The genes are TRBV6-5 and TRBJ2-7; TRBD1 is a possible D gene (5 bases). This CDR3 is built from 11 residues. V lost 9 bases, J lost 3 bases, and 9 bases lay in between. The germline V gene has CDR1 MNHEY and CDR2 SVGAGI. This chain's CDR3 is CASQGSYEQYF. In DNA, the CDR3 is TGTGCCAGTCAGGGTAGCTACGAGCAGTACTTC.

This sequence joins TRBV19 and TRBJ1-3; 9 bases are shared with TRBD1. In germline, CDR1 is LNHDA, CDR2 SQIVND (reference sequence). CDR3 length equals 15 residues. The V and J ends lost 6 bases and 3 bases, in that order; junction bases with no gene match: 6. The CDR3 reads CASRPGQGVGNTIYF. The CDR3 region has the DNA TGTGCCAGTAGGCCGGGACAGGGAGTTGGAAACACCATATATTTT.

The V call is TRBV9, the J call TRBJ1-3; a weak D match, TRBD1 (5 bases). The CDR3 runs 14 residues. Trimming pared 4 bases from V and 1 base from J, leaving 9 bases between. Germline values: CDR1 SGDLS, CDR2 YYNGEE. The CDR3: CASSRGRSGNTIYF. The CDR3 nucleotides read TGTGCCAGCAGCAGGGGAAGGTCTGGAAACACCATATATTTT.

This chain links TRBV4-2 with TRBJ1-1, with 8 bases aligning to TRBD1. The trim removed 1 base at V and 5 bases at J, leaving 6 bases unmatched. CDR1 is LGHNA, CDR2 YNFKEQ, per germline. The CDR3 has 15 residues. The CDR3 protein is CASSQAGTGGTEAFF. In DNA, the CDR3 is TGTGCCAGCAGCCAAGCCGGGACAGGAGGGACTGAAGCTTTCTTT.

The V call is TRBV5-1, the J call TRBJ2-7, with D tentatively TRBD2 (5 bases). The CDR3 extends over 16 amino acids. CDR1 and CDR2 from the germline V gene are SGHRS and YFSETQ. V was shortened by 4 bases and J by 4 bases, with 21 bases between the two germline ends. The CDR3 nucleotides are TGCGCCAGCAGCCCAGGACTCATTAACTTATTATACGAGCAGTACTTC. It codes for CASSPGLINLLYEQYF. Full variable domain (missing parts from reference TRBV5-1 and TRBJ2-7): KAGVTQTPRYLIKTRGQQVTLSCSPISGHRSVSWYQQTPGQGLQFLFEYFSETQRNKGNFPGRFSGRQFSNSRSEMNVSTLELGDSALYLCASSPGLINLLYEQYFGPGTRLTVT.

This clone was found once. The chain recombines TRBV7-9 with TRBJ2-2; TRBD2 matches 8 bases. V lost 5 bases and J lost 3; bases outside the gene matches: 8. Looked up from germline, CDR1 is SEHNR and CDR2 is FQNEAQ (reference sequence). This CDR3 contains 16 residues. In nucleotides, the CDR3 is TGTGCCAGCAGCCCACCGGGACTAGTGGACACCGGGGAGCTGTTTTTT. Its protein is CASSPPGLVDTGELFF.